Presented here are 5 T cell receptor beta chains from one specimen sequenced in a study of T cells after yellow fever vaccination. TCRdb used MiXCR to reprocess the 5' RACE reads, holding one entry per CDR3 protein. Among roughly 330,000 distinct CDR3 sequences listed, about 6.6% were seen once. The starting material was PBMCs, obtained more than 40 days after the first yellow fever vaccination. The source of these receptors is a man younger than 30 who received the YFV17D yellow fever vaccine.

This chain links TRBV6-1 with TRBJ2-1, with D possibly TRBD2 on 7 matching bases. Trimming took 6 bases from V and 6 from J, leaving 15 bases between them. This CDR3 has 14 residues. Germline CDR1 is MNHNS and CDR2 is SASEGT. CDR3 in DNA: TGTGCCAGCAGGACCCGGGGGGCCGCCAATGAGCAGTTCTTC. It specifies CASRTRGAANEQFF.

The rearrangement uses TRBV5-5 and TRBJ2-2; D ambiguous. The CDR3 covers 14 residues. Between the trimmed V and J ends, which lost 2 bases and 0 bases, there was a span of 5 bases. Germline values: CDR1 SGHKS, CDR2 YYEKEE (reference sequence). DNA of the CDR3: TGTGCCAGCAGCTTACCCTCGAACACCGGGGAGCTGTTTTTT. Translation gives CASSLPSNTGELFF. The complete variable domain, with remaining parts taken from reference TRBV5-5 and TRBJ2-2, reads DAGVTQSPTHLIKTRGQQVTLRCSPISGHKSVSWYQQVLGQGPQFIFQYYEKEERGRGNFPDRFSARQFPNYSSELNVNALLLGDSALYLCASSLPSNTGELFFGEGSRLTVL.

This clonotype was observed a few times. The chain couples TRBV4-1 to TRBJ2-2; D gene unclear. The ends were cut back, 5 bases at V and 7 bases at J, with 14 bases in the middle. The germline CDR1 and CDR2 sequences are MGHRA and YSYEKL. This CDR3 is 14 amino acids long. CDR3 coding DNA: TGCGCCAGCAGCTTTACAGATCTCGTCGGGGAGCTGTTTTTT. It yields the protein CASSFTDLVGELFF.

This clonotype was observed at least ten times. The chain uses TRBV6-2 or TRBV6-3 and TRBJ2-3; 10 nucleotides agree with TRBD2. The length of the CDR3 is 15 residues. The V and J ends lost 2 bases and 2 bases, in that order; junction bases with no gene match: 1. Germline CDR1 is MNHEY and CDR2 is SVGEGT. CDR3 amino acids: CASSYSGGATDTQYF. CDR3 nucleotides: TGTGCCAGCAGTTACAGCGGGGGGGCCACAGATACGCAGTATTTT.

In nucleotides, the CDR3 is TGTGCCAGCGGAAACCCGGGACGGCTAACCGGGGAGCTGTTTTTT. Encoded protein: CASGNPGRLTGELFF. The chain uses TRBV12-3 or TRBV12-4 and TRBJ2-2; D may be TRBD1 or TRBD2 (5 bases each). V was cut by 8 bases and J by 5 bases, with 18 bases left in between. The CDR3 is 15 amino acids.